This T cell receptor beta chain is drawn from a study of blood T cell repertoires in COVID-19. Study at large: The samples span acute and convalescent COVID-19 from the United States, Italy and Spain. Sources were T cells, B-cell-depleted T cells, or PBMCs; the material itself was cDNA or gDNA.

Under the authors' procedure: How many nucleated cells were present was estimated from reference gene primer amplification. TCRdb keeps only in-frame clones here, not all; method: immunoSEQ multiplex PCR. The V and J calls and clone size come from that table; D and trimming were worked out from the DNA. Altogether 650,000 to 800,000 clones are present, 85% to 90% being singletons, with the ten largest covering roughly 0.25%. The CDR3 totals 13 residues. Trimming took 2 bases from V and 3 from J, leaving 7 bases between them. Looked up from germline, CDR1 is SGHTA and CDR2 is FQGTGA. This clone showed up just a few times. At the DNA level, this CDR3 is encoded by other sequences in the same sample as well.

This clonotype was obtained from a woman aged 18-29 years with acute or convalescent COVID-19. Sequencing was carried out using peripheral blood. The chain combines TRBV7-3 with TRBJ1-2; D call uncertain. The CDR3 DNA reads as TGTGCCAGCAGCTTAGGTACAGACTATGGCTACACCTTC. This sequence encodes CASSLGTDYGYTF.